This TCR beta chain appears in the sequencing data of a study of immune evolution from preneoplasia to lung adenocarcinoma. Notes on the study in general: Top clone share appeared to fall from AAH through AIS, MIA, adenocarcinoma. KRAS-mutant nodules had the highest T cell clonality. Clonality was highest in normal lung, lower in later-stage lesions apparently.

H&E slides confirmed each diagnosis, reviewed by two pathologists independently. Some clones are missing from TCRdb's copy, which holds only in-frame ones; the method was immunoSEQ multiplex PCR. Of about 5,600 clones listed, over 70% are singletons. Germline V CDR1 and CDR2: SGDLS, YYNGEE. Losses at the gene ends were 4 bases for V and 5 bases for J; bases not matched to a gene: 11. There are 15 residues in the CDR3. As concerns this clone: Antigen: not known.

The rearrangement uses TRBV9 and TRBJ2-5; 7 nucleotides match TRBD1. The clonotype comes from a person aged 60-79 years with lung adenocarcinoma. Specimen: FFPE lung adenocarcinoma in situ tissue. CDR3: CASSLWTGGGETQYF. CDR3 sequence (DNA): TGTGCCAGCAGCCTTTGGACAGGCGGAGGCGAGACCCAGTACTTC.